Reported below is one T cell receptor beta chain. These data come from a study of beta chain features in type 1 diabetes. Germline V lookup: CDR1 SGHDT, CDR2 YYEEEE. This CDR3 contains 15 residues. Trimming took 2 bases from V and 5 from J; bases not matched to a gene: 7. The entirety of the isolated RNA underwent reverse transcription, so expressed TCRB transcripts were sequenced. Sequencing was performed with immunoSEQ multiplex PCR; in TCRdb, only in-frame clones are kept and a portion is missing. The sample includes roughly 250,000 clones, more than 65% of them seen just once. Sequencing was carried out using naive CD4+ T cells from blood. V usage is TRBV5-6 and J usage is TRBJ2-1; 7 positions match TRBD1. This receptor was identified in a man aged 25-45 years in good health. CDR3 sequence: CASSFRDRANNEQFF. CDR3 coding DNA: TGTGCCAGCAGCTTCCGGGACAGAGCTAACAATGAGCAGTTCTTC.